This TCR beta chain was recovered during a study of identical twins (dated by TCRdb to 2015 to 2016). Background for the entire study: TCR alpha and beta repertoires from monozygotic twins, unrelated adults of various ages and cord blood were deep-sequenced to test whether fetal clonotypes persist. To rule out contamination, replicate twin experiments were performed at different times with different library preparation protocols.

All donors were healthy Caucasians. The full study reports these points: Zero-insertion analyses could be partly confounded by invariant T cells such as MAIT and iNKT, though diverse VJ usage argued against such confounding for most clonotypes. Conclusions relied on cross-sectional statistical analysis, since the same donors could not be followed over many years. In beta out-of-frame sequences, excess twin sharing was weaker, because having fewer shared sequences lowered the signal-to-noise ratio. Abundant cord blood beta clonotypes had fewer insertions, young adult naive repertoires showed a similar but weaker trend, and memory repertoires showed no such trend. Out-of-frame TCR alpha sequences shared between twins showed an excess of low generation-probability sequences compared with coincidental sharing between unrelated individuals. Recombination models systematically underestimated out-of-frame TCR alpha sharing in monozygotic twins but agreed with sharing between unrelated individuals.

For this clonotype: Its antigen has not been determined. It has no much larger one-base neighbor in the sample; base qualities were not kept.

Libraries were prepared through 5' RACE. The sequencer was an Illumina HiSeq 2000. A universal primer binding site was introduced by template switching, and a unique molecular identifier was present in the final cDNA, enabling accurate counting of TCR cDNA molecules. Specific primers in the conserved constant-segment region were used to synthesize first-strand cDNA for TCR alpha and beta chains. To control for contamination, each cDNA library was double barcoded with a SMART-Mk sample barcode plus Illumina barcodes. TruSeq adapter sequences, together with Illumina sample barcodes, were added in two successive PCR steps. Sequencing of the TCR alpha and beta cDNA libraries was done on the Illumina HiSeq platform using custom primers. The authors' pipeline ran thus. Unique molecular identifiers were extracted from raw reads with MiGEC, and CDR3 positions were determined with MiXCR. Recombination models were inferred per individual with the repgenHMM and IGoR tools using an EM algorithm. The analysis of shared clonotypes was done with the tcR package in R, with sharing normalized by the product of cloneset sizes. To study raw recombination free of thymic and clonal selection effects, out-of-frame nonproductive sequences were analyzed. TCRdb reprocessing: public reads trimmed at Q25 with fastp, clones called with MiXCR, in-frame beta chains kept. CDR3 protein duplicates are merged, each entry listing the most common genes and DNA. The V and J calls, along with clone size, are taken from TCRdb and not from the paper's own processing. The sample data list 1.5 million to 2 million distinct CDR3 sequences, and about 30% of these were observed just once. The ten biggest clones cover over 0.25% of the sample.

CDR1 and CDR2, looked up from the germline V gene (reference sequence), are DFQATT and SNEGSKA. Including cysteine and phenylalanine, the CDR3 has 14 amino acids. The retained sequence is limited to the CDR3, 42 bases, with the frame set at the first base. V loses 0 bases of germline sequence and J loses 6 bases, and the interval between the two ends is 11 bases. This receptor was taken from a newborn girl in good health. The sample comprised cord blood. The rearranged segments are TRBV20-1 and TRBJ2-2; the D segment is perhaps TRBD1 or TRBD2, each sharing 6 matched bases. The nucleotide sequence is TGCAGTGCTAGAGATGGAGGGGGTGCCGGGGAGCTGTTTTTT. Its amino acids are CSARDGGGAGELFF.